One and the same sample provided the 20 T cell receptor beta chains below, sequenced in a study of cytomegalovirus exposure and HLA in healthy donors. The PCR employed 60 Vbeta primers together with 13 Jbeta primers. Sequencing used immunoSEQ multiplex PCR; TCRdb keeps in-frame clones, though not all of them. Across roughly 82,000 clones, the top ten clones capture around 1.6% of the sample. Sequenced material: PBMCs. Receptor source: a woman aged 55-75 years in good health and CMV-seronegative.

This rearrangement joins TRBV5-1 to TRBJ2-3; 7 nucleotides match TRBD2. Germline lookup yields CDR1 SGHRS and CDR2 YFSETQ. The CDR3 is 16 amino acids. The ends lost 3 bases at V and 3 bases at J; junction bases unmatched: 10. In nucleotides, the CDR3 is TGCGCCAGCAGCTACGGTGTGGGGAGGGCTACAGATACGCAGTATTTT. Its translation is CASSYGVGRATDTQYF.

V usage is TRBV7-9 and J usage is TRBJ1-1; a possible D gene is TRBD1 (5 bases). This CDR3 has 15 residues. The V end was cut by 2 bases, the J end by 0 bases, with 10 bases between. Per the germline V gene, CDR1 is SEHNR and CDR2 is FQNEAQ (reference sequence). The CDR3 DNA follows: TGTGCCAGCAGCTTATACTTACAGGTGAACACTGAAGCTTTCTTT. Amino acid sequence: CASSLYLQVNTEAFF.

This sequence joins TRBV12-5 and TRBJ2-7, with 9 positions matching TRBD1. From germline, CDR1 is LGHNT and CDR2 FRNRAP. The CDR3 length is 12 residues. The CDR3 loop is CVRTGTGYEQYF. Here the CDR3 DNA reads TGTGTCCGGACAGGGACAGGGTACGAGCAGTACTTC.

V is TRBV5-6 and J is TRBJ2-1, with D possibly matching TRBD1 (6 bases). V dropped 3 bases and J dropped 1 base, with 14 bases sitting between them. CDR1 is SGHDT and CDR2 is YYEEEE in the germline V gene. CDR3 length: 16 amino acids. CDR3 sequence: CASSSGTHPSYNEQFF. The CDR3 region has the DNA TGTGCCAGCAGCTCCGGGACACACCCTTCCTACAATGAGCAGTTCTTC.

The gene calls are TRBV2 and TRBJ2-5, with 8 bases identical to TRBD1. The end of the DNA aligns better with TRBJ2-7, so the J call may be wrong. Germline-derived CDR1 and CDR2 are SNHLY and FYNNEI. The CDR3 length is 12 residues. The CDR3 loop is CASSTGDYEQYF. CDR3 bases: TGTGCCAGCTCGACAGGGGACTACGAGCAGTACTTC.

This rearrangement joins TRBV6-5 to TRBJ1-6; D is uncertain. Looked up from germline, CDR1 is MNHEY and CDR2 is SVGAGI. Trimming stripped 2 bases from V and 9 bases from J, with 11 bases between. The CDR3 consists of 14 residues. In DNA, the CDR3 is TGTGCCAGCAGTTACGAGGGTGTCGTTTCACCCCTCCACTTT. It is translated as CASSYEGVVSPLHF.

This sequence joins TRBV19 and TRBJ2-7; tentative D call: TRBD1 (5 bases). Trimming took off 5 bases at V and 3 bases at J, with 17 bases between the two ends. Germline V lookup: CDR1 LNHDA, CDR2 SQIVND (reference sequence). The CDR3 is 15 residues long. CDR3 DNA: TGTGCCAGTAGTGACCGACAGCGAACCGACTACGAGCAGTACTTC. It codes for CASSDRQRTDYEQYF. The complete variable domain, with remaining parts taken from reference TRBV19 and TRBJ2-7, reads DGGITQSPKYLFRKEGQNVTLSCEQNLNHDAMYWYRQDPGQGLRLIYYSQIVNDFQKGDIAEGYSVSREKKESFPLTVTSAQKNPTAFYLCASSDRQRTDYEQYFGPGTRLTVT.

The chain combines TRBV19 with TRBJ1-1; D remains ambiguous. Germline lookup yields CDR1 LNHDA and CDR2 SQIVND (reference sequence). The CDR3 runs to 13 residues. The ends were cut back, 0 bases at V and 1 base at J, with 3 bases in the middle. CDR3 residues: CASSIEQNTEAFF. For the CDR3, the DNA is TGTGCCAGTAGTATAGAACAGAACACTGAAGCTTTCTTT.

The J gene is TRBJ2-1, the V gene TRBV9, with 7 nucleotides matching TRBD1. The CDR3 is made up of 13 amino acids. Germline-derived CDR1 and CDR2 are SGDLS and YYNGEE. V was clipped by 3 bases and J by 4 bases; unmatched bases: 1. The CDR3 loop reads CASSGDSYNEQFF. The CDR3, as DNA: TGTGCCAGCAGCGGGGACAGTTACAATGAGCAGTTCTTC.

The V gene is TRBV10-1, the J gene TRBJ1-4, with a tentative D call TRBD1 (6 bases). CDR1 and CDR2 from the germline V gene are WNHNN and SYGVQD (reference sequence). Trimming cost V 7 bases and J 0 bases, with 15 bases left between them. CDR3 length: 16 residues. CDR3 amino acids: CASIRDKKTTNEKLFF. The CDR3 DNA sequence: TGCGCCAGCATCAGGGACAAGAAAACAACTAATGAAAAACTGTTTTTT.

The V gene is TRBV5-1, the J gene TRBJ1-2; D gene uncertain. The CDR3 contains 13 residues. Germline loops: CDR1 SGHRS, CDR2 YFSETQ. V lost 0 bases and J lost 4, with 7 bases in between. CDR3 in DNA: TGCGCCAGCAGCTTGGAGCCGATCTATGGCTACACCTTC. It encodes CASSLEPIYGYTF.

This chain uses TRBV6-4 with TRBJ2-5; D is ambiguous. V lost 5 bases and J lost 7, with 14 bases in between. The germline gives CDR1 MRHNA, CDR2 SNTAGT. The CDR3 is 13 residues long. The CDR3 is CASSQTNSGTQYF. CDR3 bases: TGTGCCAGCAGTCAGACAAATTCTGGGACCCAGTACTTC.

This sequence joins TRBV19 and TRBJ1-1, with TRBD1 as a possible D gene (6 bases). Germline CDR1 and CDR2: LNHDA and SQIVND (reference sequence). The CDR3 runs to 12 residues. V was trimmed by 7 bases and J by 4 bases, leaving 10 bases between them. The CDR3 bases are TGTGCCAGTACAGGGGAGAGCACTGAAGCTTTCTTT. It codes for CASTGESTEAFF.

This sequence joins TRBV6-5 and TRBJ2-5; D might be TRBD2 (5 bases). Germline V CDR1 and CDR2: MNHEY, SVGAGI. The CDR3 has 13 residues. Between the trimmed V and J ends, which lost 8 bases and 4 bases, there was a span of 14 bases. The CDR3 DNA sequence: TGTGCCAGCGGGAGAGGCCCGCCAGAGACCCAGTACTTC. Translated, it gives CASGRGPPETQYF.

V usage is TRBV7-9 and J usage is TRBJ1-2, with D uncertain. Germline values: CDR1 SEHNR, CDR2 FQNEAQ (reference sequence). This CDR3 has 13 amino acids. The germline V and J ends were trimmed by 5 bases and 0 bases, with 7 bases remaining between them. CDR3 loop: CASSREANYGYTF. In DNA, the CDR3 is TGTGCCAGCAGCCGAGAAGCTAACTATGGCTACACCTTC.

Details on this clone: This same CDR3 is encoded by further DNA sequences in the sample. V and J are TRBV28 and TRBJ1-1; TRBD1 matches 7 bases. With 8 bases clipped from V and 6 bases from J, the junction kept 6 bases outside the gene matches. This CDR3 has 12 amino acids. Germline loops: CDR1 MDHEN, CDR2 SYDVKM. The DNA of the CDR3 is TGTGCCAGCTCTGGACAGGTCCCTGAAGCTTTCTTT. It is translated as CASSGQVPEAFF.

On this clone: The conserved closing phenylalanine or tryptophan is absent in this CDR3, likely reflecting a read error. The rearrangement uses TRBV4-1 and TRBJ1-1; TRBD1 matches 8 bases. Germline V gene lookup returns CDR1 MGHRA and CDR2 YSYEKL. CDR3 size: 16 residues. The J segment lost 1 base and the V segment lost 3 bases, leaving 7 bases of the junction unmatched. The CDR3 here is CASSQARTGTNTEAFL. CDR3 in DNA: TGCGCCAGCAGCCAGGCCCGGACAGGGACGAACACTGAAGCTTTCCTT.

This chain links TRBV5-1 with TRBJ1-4; 7 nucleotides match TRBD1. V was pared by 1 base and J by 5 bases, with 5 bases of the junction left unmatched. This CDR3 is built from 15 residues. The V gene's germline CDR1 is SGHRS and CDR2 YFSETQ. CDR3 sequence reads: CASSLWGQPNEKLFF. The CDR3 DNA sequence: TGCGCCAGCAGCTTGTGGGGACAGCCGAATGAAAAACTGTTTTTT.

V gene TRBV7-9 combines with J gene TRBJ2-5; 9 positions agree with TRBD1. Trimming at V came to 5 bases and at J to 5 bases, leaving 9 bases not matched to a gene. The CDR3 length is 15 residues. Germline assignment: CDR1 SEHNR and CDR2 FQNEAQ (reference sequence). CDR3 nucleotide sequence: TGTGCCAGCAGCCCGTGGACAGGGGCAGGGGAGACCCAGTACTTC. It yields the protein CASSPWTGAGETQYF.

The chain uses TRBV6-1 and TRBJ2-5, with 7 bases that match TRBD1. The DNA end lines up better with TRBJ2-7; the J call may be wrong. CDR1 and CDR2 from the germline V gene are MNHNS and SASEGT. The CDR3 totals 14 residues. The CDR3: CASSEMGQSYEQYF. The CDR3 nucleotides read TGTGCCAGCAGTGAAATGGGACAGTCCTACGAGCAGTACTTC.